The T cell receptor (beta chain) under discussion was sequenced for a study of spatial heterogeneity in lung cancer. Study in general: There were consistently more beta-chain sequences detected than alpha-chain sequences.

The study tagged each TCR cDNA molecule with a unique molecular identifier. TCRdb processed the 5' RACE reads anew with MiXCR; each CDR3 protein has one entry. The table includes under 75,000 distinct CDR3 sequences, nearly 9% detected once. The time point: blood at routine non-recurrence follow-up after resection. This clonotype was seen ten or more times. The CDR3 length is 14 residues. Germline CDR1 and CDR2: DFQATT and SNEGSKA (reference sequence). V was clipped by 3 bases and J by 4 bases, with 13 bases between them. The material sequenced was PBMCs, taken at follow-up. The receptor was isolated from a female donor with early-stage non-small cell lung cancer. This chain joins TRBV20-1 and TRBJ2-1; TRBD2 might be the D (5 bases). For the CDR3, the DNA is TGCAGTGCTAGGACTCCACGAGGGTACAATGAGCAGTTCTTC. It encodes CSARTPRGYNEQFF.